This T cell receptor beta chain was captured by sequencing in a study of spatial heterogeneity in lung cancer. This CDR3 is built from 15 residues. Trimming removed 4 bases from V and 0 bases from J; junction bases left unmatched: 4. Germline V gene data show CDR1 as SGHRS and CDR2 as YFSETQ. The presence of a unique molecular identifier marked each TCR cDNA molecule. TCRdb redid the calling of the 5' RACE reads with MiXCR, one entry per CDR3 protein. This sample yields 60,000 to 80,000 distinct CDR3 sequences, of which roughly 15% are seen a single time; 7.2% belongs to the top ten. This sample's time point: sample taken at primary tumor resection. Whole RNA was taken from tumor, nontumor lung or frozen PBMC; it was then sequenced unsorted.

The clonotype comes from a male donor with early-stage non-small cell lung cancer. V and J are TRBV5-1 and TRBJ1-3, with 7 nucleotides matching TRBD1. Sequenced here: PBMCs, sampled at surgery. The CDR3 DNA reads TGCGCCAGCAGCCAGGGGACAGTCTCTGGAAACACCATATATTTT. Amino acid sequence: CASSQGTVSGNTIYF.